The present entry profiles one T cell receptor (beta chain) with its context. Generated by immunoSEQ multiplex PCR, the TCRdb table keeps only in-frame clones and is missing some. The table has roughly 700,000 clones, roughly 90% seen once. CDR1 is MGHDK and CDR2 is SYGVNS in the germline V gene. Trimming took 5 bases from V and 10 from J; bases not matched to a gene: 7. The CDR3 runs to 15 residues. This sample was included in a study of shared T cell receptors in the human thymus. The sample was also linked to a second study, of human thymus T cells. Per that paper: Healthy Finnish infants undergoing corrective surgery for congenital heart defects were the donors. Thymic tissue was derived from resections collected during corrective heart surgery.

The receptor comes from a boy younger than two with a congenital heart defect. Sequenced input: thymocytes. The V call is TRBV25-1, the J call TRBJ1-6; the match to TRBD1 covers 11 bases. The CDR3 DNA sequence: TGTGCCAGCAGTACCCGGGACAGGGGGGGATCACCCCTCCACTTT. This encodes CASSTRDRGGSPLHF.